One and the same sample provided the 14 T cell receptor beta chains below, sequenced in a study of blood T cell repertoires in COVID-19 (dated by TCRdb to the early 2020s). Libraries were prepared through the immunoSEQ multiplex PCR assay. What TCRdb holds here is the immuneACCESS table cut down to in-frame rearrangements. Part of the clones is not present; checked against another copy, under half of the missing clones reflect an unresolved V gene, and the others are unexplained. The sample yields about 220,000 clones; 88% were counted once. Roughly 2.7% of the sample comes from the top ten. The specimen sequenced was PBMCs or T cells enriched from blood (not recorded which). The receptors were gathered from a woman in her 30s who had recovered from COVID-19.

The chain employs TRBV18 and TRBJ2-3; 9 bases align to TRBD2. The CDR3 extends over 17 amino acids. V was pared by 1 base and J by 2 bases, with 7 bases of the junction left unmatched. Germline V gives CDR1 KGHSH, CDR2 LQKENI. CDR3 sequence: CASSPRRGLASTDTQYF. CDR3 DNA sequence: TGTGCCAGCTCACCACGTAGGGGACTAGCTTCCACAGATACGCAGTATTTT.

The chain combines TRBV6-5 with TRBJ1-1; D possibly corresponds to TRBD1 (6 bases). There are 15 residues in the CDR3. Trimming stripped 5 bases from V and 1 base from J, with 14 bases between. Germline V gene lookup returns CDR1 MNHEY and CDR2 SVGAGI. The CDR3 DNA is TGTGCCAGCAGTAGAAGACAGGAGGCGAACACTGAAGCTTTCTTT. This sequence encodes CASSRRQEANTEAFF.

In this sample, this clone turned up once. The chain is built from TRBV14 and TRBJ1-1, with D uncertain. This CDR3 spans 13 amino acids. Germline CDR1 is SGHDN and CDR2 is FVKESK. Trimming pared 1 base from V and 4 bases from J, leaving 7 bases between. Written as DNA, the CDR3 is TGTGCCAGCAGCCAAGCCAGGTTCACTGAAGCTTTCTTT. Its translation is CASSQARFTEAFF.

The gene calls are TRBV4-3 and TRBJ1-6; 9 bases are shared with TRBD1. V shed 3 bases, J shed 11 bases, and the junction held 8 bases outside the gene matches. The CDR3 is 15 residues long. CDR1 and CDR2 (germline): LGHNA, YSLEER. The CDR3 DNA reads TGCGCCAGCAGCCAGCAGTGGGACAGGGAGCCACCCCTCCACTTT. Translated: CASSQQWDREPPLHF.

Worth noting for this clone: A read error is possible here, since a much larger clone lies one base away. Other DNA variants within this sample encode the same CDR3. This chain joins TRBV7-2 and TRBJ2-2, with 7 bases matching TRBD1. V lost 5 bases to trimming and J lost 5 bases; unmatched junction nucleotides: 2. The V gene's germline CDR1 is SGHTA and CDR2 FQGNSA. This CDR3 has 13 residues. CDR3 DNA sequence: TGTGCCAGCAGCCCACAGGGGACCGGGGAGCTGTTTTTT. Amino acids: CASSPQGTGELFF.

For the CDR3, the DNA is TGTGCCAGTAGTGCCCCCGGGACAGAGGATCAGCCCCAGCATTTT. It yields the protein CASSAPGTEDQPQHF. V and J are TRBV19 and TRBJ1-5, with TRBD1 matching over 7 bases. With V trimmed by 5 bases and J by 5 bases, 9 bases remained unmatched. The CDR3 spans 15 residues. Per the germline V gene, CDR1 is LNHDA and CDR2 is SQIVND (reference sequence).

This chain connects TRBV3-1 (or the pseudogene TRBV3-2) to TRBJ1-1; the D gene is possibly TRBD1 (5 bases). CDR1 and CDR2 from the germline V gene are LGHDT and YNNKEL (reference sequence). V was trimmed by 0 bases and J by 1 base, leaving 18 bases between them. The CDR3 contains 18 residues. CDR3 amino acids: CASSQELFPDTSNTEAFF. The CDR3 coding sequence is TGTGCCAGCAGCCAAGAGTTGTTTCCGGACACTTCGAACACTGAAGCTTTCTTT.

As DNA, the CDR3 is TGTGCCAGCAGTTTAGAGAGGCTACACTCTGGAAACACCATATATTTT. Protein: CASSLERLHSGNTIYF. The chain links TRBV28 to TRBJ1-3; D gene ambiguous. V was cut by 2 bases and J by 0 bases, with 11 bases left in between. From germline, CDR1 is MDHEN and CDR2 SYDVKM. The CDR3 extends over 16 amino acids.

In its sample, this clone was seen once. This sequence joins TRBV15 and TRBJ1-5; possible D gene TRBD1, 5 bases. The CDR3 loop spans 15 amino acids. In germline, CDR1 is LNHNV, CDR2 YYDKDF (reference sequence). The V gene lost 1 base and the J gene lost 0 bases, with 7 bases spanning the gap. DNA of the CDR3: TGTGCCACCAGCAGAGGGGGCCGTAGCAATCAGCCCCAGCATTTT. It is translated as CATSRGGRSNQPQHF.

The rearrangement joins TRBV14 to TRBJ2-5; TRBD1 agrees at 7 bases. V lost 2 bases and J lost 5; bases outside the gene matches: 8. CDR1 SGHDN and CDR2 FVKESK come from the germline V gene. The CDR3 has 15 residues. The CDR3 here is CASSQLQGSWETQYF. CDR3 bases: TGTGCCAGCAGCCAATTACAGGGGAGTTGGGAGACCCAGTACTTC. Filled out from reference TRBV14 and TRBJ2-5, the complete variable domain reads EAGVTQFPSHSVIEKGQTVTLRCDPISGHDNLYWYRRVMGKEIKFLLHFVKESKQDESGMPNNRFLAERTGGTYSTLKVQPAELEDSGVYFCASSQLQGSWETQYFGPGTRLLVL.

The V call is TRBV14, the J call TRBJ2-5; 7 bases agree with TRBD1. CDR1 and CDR2 from the germline V gene are SGHDN and FVKESK. The length of the CDR3 is 16 residues. V dropped 3 bases and J dropped 2; count of bases not matched to a gene: 9. The CDR3 bases are TGTGCCAGCAGCCAGACTATAGGACAGGAACAAGAGACCCAGTACTTC. This translates into CASSQTIGQEQETQYF.

V usage is TRBV7-3 and J usage is TRBJ1-1; D remains ambiguous. CDR3 length: 14 residues. The germline V gene has CDR1 SGHTA and CDR2 FQGTGA. Trimming pared 2 bases from V and 2 bases from J, leaving 9 bases between. The CDR3 nucleotides are TGTGCCAGCAGCTTAGTTCCGGGAAACACTGAAGCTTTCTTT. Translated: CASSLVPGNTEAFF.

V usage is TRBV6-1 and J usage is TRBJ2-1; TRBD2 agrees at 9 bases. CDR1 and CDR2 from the germline V gene are MNHNS and SASEGT. With V trimmed by 4 bases and J by 0 bases, 4 bases remained unmatched. The CDR3 consists of 16 residues. CDR3 protein: CASSAPSGVSYNEQFF. In DNA, the CDR3 is TGTGCCAGCAGTGCCCCTAGCGGGGTCTCCTACAATGAGCAGTTCTTC.

The sample holds one count of this clone. The rearrangement uses TRBV19 and TRBJ1-5; tentatively, D is TRBD1 (6 bases). Germline V CDR1 and CDR2: LNHDA, SQIVND (reference sequence). Trimming removed 4 bases at V and 6 bases at J, with 16 bases between. The CDR3 totals 15 residues. In nucleotides, the CDR3 is TGTGCCAGTAGTAAACGACAGGCACCAACTCAGCCCCAGCATTTT. Its protein is CASSKRQAPTQPQHF.